The sample holds a few counts of the clone carrying this TCR beta chain. Its specificity is unknown. Documented time point: patch test 1, 2 weeks after DPC sensitization. The treatment here: therapeutic diphenylcyclopropenone sensitization with weekly scalp DPC. This specimen belongs to a study of human T cells and chemical hapten exposure. Study at large: After 6 days, upper back 0.01% DPC patch tests were scored. Diagnoses of alopecia areata, totalis or universalis occurred in mostly female patients.

TCRdb called the RACE reads again in MiXCR, with one record for every CDR3 protein. The repertoire holds tens of thousands of distinct CDR3 sequences, with 10% to 13% as singletons. This CDR3 contains 14 residues. Trimming took 4 bases from V and 3 from J, leaving 13 bases between them. Germline V lookup: CDR1 SGHKS, CDR2 YYEKEE (reference sequence). Whole-study findings and limits: DPC sensitization left the count of TCRs above 1 in 1000 unchanged. With patch test score, the counts of PT1 expanded TCRs showed a positive correlation.

The chain carries TRBV5-5 and TRBJ2-5; D might be TRBD2 (6 bases). The sequencing here drew on whole blood, taken in connection with sensitization to the hapten diphenylcyclopropenone (DPC). The receptor's source is a woman in her fifties or sixties with alopecia areata. Some clones in this sample may be carry-over from other donors' samples. The CDR3 region has the DNA TGTGCCAGCAGCGCCGGGACTCTTAAAGAGACCCAGTACTTC. As protein: CASSAGTLKETQYF.